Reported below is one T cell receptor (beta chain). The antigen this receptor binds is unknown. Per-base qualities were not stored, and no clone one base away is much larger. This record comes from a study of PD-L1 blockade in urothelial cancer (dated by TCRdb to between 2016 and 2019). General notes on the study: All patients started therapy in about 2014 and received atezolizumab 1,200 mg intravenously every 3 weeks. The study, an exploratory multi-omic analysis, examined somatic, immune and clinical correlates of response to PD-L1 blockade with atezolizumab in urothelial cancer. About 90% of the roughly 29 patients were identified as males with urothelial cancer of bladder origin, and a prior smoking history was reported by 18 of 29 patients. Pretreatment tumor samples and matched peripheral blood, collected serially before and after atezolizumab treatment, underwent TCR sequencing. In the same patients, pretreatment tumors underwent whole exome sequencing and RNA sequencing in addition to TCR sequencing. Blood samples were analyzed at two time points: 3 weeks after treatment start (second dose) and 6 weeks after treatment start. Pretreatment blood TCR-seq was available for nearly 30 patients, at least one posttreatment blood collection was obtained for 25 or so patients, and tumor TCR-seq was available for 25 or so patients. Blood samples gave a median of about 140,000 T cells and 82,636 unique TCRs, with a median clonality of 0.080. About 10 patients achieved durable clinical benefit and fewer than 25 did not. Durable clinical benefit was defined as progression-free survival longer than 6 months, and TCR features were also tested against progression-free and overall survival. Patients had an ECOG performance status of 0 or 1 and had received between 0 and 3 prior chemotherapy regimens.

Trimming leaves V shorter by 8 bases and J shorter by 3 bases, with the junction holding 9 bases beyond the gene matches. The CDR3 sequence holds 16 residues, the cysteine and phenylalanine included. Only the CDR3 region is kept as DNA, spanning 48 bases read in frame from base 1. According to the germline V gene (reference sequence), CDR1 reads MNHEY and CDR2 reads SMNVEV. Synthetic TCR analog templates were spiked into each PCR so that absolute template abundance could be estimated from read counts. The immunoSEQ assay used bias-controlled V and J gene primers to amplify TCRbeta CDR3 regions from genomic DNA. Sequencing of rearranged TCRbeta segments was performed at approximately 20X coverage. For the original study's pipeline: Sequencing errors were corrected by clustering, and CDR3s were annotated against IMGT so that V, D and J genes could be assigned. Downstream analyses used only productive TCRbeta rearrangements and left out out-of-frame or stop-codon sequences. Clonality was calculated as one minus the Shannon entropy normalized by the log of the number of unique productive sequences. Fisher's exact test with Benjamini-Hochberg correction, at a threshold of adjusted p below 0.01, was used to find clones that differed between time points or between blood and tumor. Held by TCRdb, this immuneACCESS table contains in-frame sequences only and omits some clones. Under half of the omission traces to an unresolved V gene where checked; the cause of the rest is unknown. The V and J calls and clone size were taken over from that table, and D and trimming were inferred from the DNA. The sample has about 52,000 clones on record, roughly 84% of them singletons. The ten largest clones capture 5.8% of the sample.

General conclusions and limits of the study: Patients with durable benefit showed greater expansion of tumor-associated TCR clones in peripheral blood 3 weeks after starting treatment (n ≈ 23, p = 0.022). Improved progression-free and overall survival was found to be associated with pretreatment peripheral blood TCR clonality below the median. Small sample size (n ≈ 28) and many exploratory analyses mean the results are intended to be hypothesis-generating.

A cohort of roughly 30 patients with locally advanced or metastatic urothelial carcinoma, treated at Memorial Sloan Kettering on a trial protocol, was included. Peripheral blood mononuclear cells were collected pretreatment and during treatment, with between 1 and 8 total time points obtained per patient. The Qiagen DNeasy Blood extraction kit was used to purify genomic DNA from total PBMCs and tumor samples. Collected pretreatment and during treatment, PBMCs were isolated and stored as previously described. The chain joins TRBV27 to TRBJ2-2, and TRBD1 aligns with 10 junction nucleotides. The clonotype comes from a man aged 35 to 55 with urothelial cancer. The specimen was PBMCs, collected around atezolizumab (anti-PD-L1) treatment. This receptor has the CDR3 CASRAIGTGDTGELFF. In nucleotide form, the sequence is TGTGCCAGCCGAGCCATCGGGACAGGGGACACCGGGGAGCTGTTTTTT.